This T cell receptor beta chain was identified during a study of blood T cell repertoires in COVID-19. Across the study: PBMCs, B-cell-depleted T cells, or T cells were the source of the cDNA or gDNA that made up the material.

Per the original data handling: Estimates of nucleated cell counts were drawn from the amplification of reference gene primers. Profiled with immunoSEQ multiplex PCR; TCRdb holds only in-frame clones, not every one. That table supplies the V and J calls and clone size; D and trimming were determined from the DNA. The repertoire consists of 250,000 to 400,000 clones, with over 75% occurring once and the leading ten covering 1%. In germline, CDR1 is GTSNPN, CDR2 SVGIG (reference sequence). V shed 5 bases and J 2 bases; nucleotides not matched to a gene: 2. CDR3 length: 13 residues. Sequencing was carried out using peripheral blood. The sequence was obtained from a man aged 50-59 years with active or convalescent COVID-19. The rearrangement joins TRBV30 to TRBJ1-5; 8 nucleotides line up with TRBD1. CDR3: CAWGQGGNQPQHF. The CDR3 DNA sequence: TGTGCCTGGGGACAGGGCGGCAATCAGCCCCAGCATTTT.